The 29 T cell receptor beta chains reported below all come from one sample, sequenced in a study of cytomegalovirus exposure and HLA in healthy donors. Primers included in the PCR were 60 Vbeta and 13 Jbeta primers. The protocol was immunoSEQ multiplex PCR, while the TCRdb copy is restricted to in-frame clones and leaves out a portion. The sample includes 100,000 to 150,000 clones, roughly four fifths seen only once; the top ten take roughly 1.2%. The source material was PBMCs. These receptors all stem from a girl aged 2 to 9 in good health and CMV-seronegative.

The chain is built from TRBV4-2 and TRBJ2-2, with 9 bases identical to TRBD2. This CDR3 has 18 amino acids. Germline trimming cut 1 base from V and 6 bases from J; bases unmatched to any gene: 12. The V gene's germline CDR1 is LGHNA and CDR2 YNFKEQ. Written as DNA, the CDR3 is TGTGCCAGCAGCCAAGCCACCGTCCGGGGACTAGCTCCCGGGGAGCTGTTTTTT. Protein: CASSQATVRGLAPGELFF.

The chain links TRBV4-1 to TRBJ2-1, with 8 bases fitting TRBD2. This CDR3 is built from 16 residues. The V gene end was trimmed by 4 bases and the J gene end by 4 bases; junction bases not matched to a gene: 9. Germline V gives CDR1 MGHRA, CDR2 YSYEKL. CDR3 sequence reads: CASSLIAGMGYNEQFF. The CDR3 region has the DNA TGCGCCAGCAGCCTGATAGCGGGAATGGGTTACAATGAGCAGTTCTTC.

The J gene is TRBJ1-5, the V gene TRBV5-4; 8 positions agree with TRBD1. The trim removed 9 bases at V and 3 bases at J, leaving 11 bases unmatched. This CDR3 is built from 15 residues. Germline V gives CDR1 SGHNT, CDR2 YYREEE (reference sequence). The CDR3 loop reads CATWTTGVFNQPQHF. Here the CDR3 DNA reads TGTGCCACATGGACGACAGGGGTCTTCAATCAGCCCCAGCATTTT.

The V and J genes are TRBV28 and TRBJ1-5, with 12 bases aligning to TRBD1. The V gene's germline CDR1 is MDHEN and CDR2 SYDVKM. This CDR3 region has 17 residues. After removal of 6 bases from V and 3 bases from J, the junction contained 9 bases not matched to a gene. In DNA form, the CDR3 reads TGTGCCAGCAGAGAGATGGGACAGGGGGCCTTCAATCAGCCCCAGCATTTT. Translated: CASREMGQGAFNQPQHF. Looking up the rest from reference TRBV28 and TRBJ1-5 gives the full variable domain: DVKVTQSSRYLVKRTGEKVFLECVQDMDHENMFWYRQDPGLGLRLIYFSYDVKMKEKGDIPEGYSVSREKKERFSLILESASTNQTSMYLCASREMGQGAFNQPQHFGDGTRLSIL.

The chain employs TRBV5-4 and TRBJ1-1; D possibly corresponds to TRBD1 (5 bases). Trimming stripped 0 bases from V and 1 base from J, with 7 bases between. Germline lookup yields CDR1 SGHNT and CDR2 YYREEE (reference sequence). The CDR3 is 14 amino acids. The CDR3 loop reads CASSLAGSNTEAFF. The CDR3, as DNA: TGTGCCAGCAGCTTGGCAGGGTCGAACACTGAAGCTTTCTTT.

The rearrangement links TRBV6-4 to TRBJ2-3; 8 bases fit TRBD2. The ends lost 2 bases at V and 5 bases at J; junction bases unmatched: 3. Germline CDR1 MRHNA, CDR2 SNTAGT. CDR3 length equals 14 residues. The CDR3, as DNA: TGTGCCAGCAGTGACGCGGGGGGCAGAGATACGCAGTATTTT. Its protein is CASSDAGGRDTQYF.

The V call is TRBV6-1, the J call TRBJ2-4; tentatively, D is TRBD2 (6 bases). CDR3 length equals 13 residues. V was trimmed by 10 bases and J by 0 bases, leaving 10 bases between them. Per germline, CDR1 MNHNS and CDR2 SASEGT. In nucleotides, the CDR3 is TGTGCCACGGCGGGGATAGCCAAAAACATTCAGTACTTC. Protein sequence: CATAGIAKNIQYF.

This chain connects TRBV19 to TRBJ1-2; D might be TRBD1 (6 bases). V lost 7 bases, J lost 4 bases, and 16 bases lay in between. The CDR3 is made up of 14 amino acids. Germline-derived CDR1 and CDR2 are LNHDA and SQIVND (reference sequence). The CDR3 is CASNPEQGSYGYTF. CDR3 bases: TGTGCCAGTAACCCCGAACAGGGAAGCTATGGCTACACCTTC.

The DNA for the CDR3 is TGTGCCAGCAGCTTCACTAGCGTCAGGGACGAGCAGTACTTC. It translates to CASSFTSVRDEQYF. This rearrangement joins TRBV5-8 to TRBJ2-7; TRBD2 matches 7 bases. This CDR3 contains 14 residues. The V gene's germline CDR1 is SGHTS and CDR2 YDEGEE. The ends lost 2 bases at V and 5 bases at J; junction bases unmatched: 7.

The chain has TRBV18 and TRBJ2-2; D possibly corresponds to TRBD2 (6 bases). Between the trimmed V and J ends, which lost 6 bases and 3 bases, there was a span of 23 bases. The CDR3 totals 18 residues. The germline CDR1 and CDR2 sequences are KGHSH and LQKENI. The CDR3 here is CASSSPEGRSMYTGELFF. The CDR3, as DNA: TGTGCCAGCTCTTCCCCGGAGGGGCGCAGTATGTACACCGGGGAGCTGTTTTTT.

This clone has a handful of counts. CDR3 sequence reads: CASSPTGSVNEKLFF. In DNA, the CDR3 is TGTGCCAGCTCACCGACAGGGTCGGTAAATGAAAAACTGTTTTTT. The rearrangement links TRBV18 to TRBJ1-4; 7 bases agree with TRBD1. Germline assignment: CDR1 KGHSH and CDR2 LQKENI. With V trimmed by 3 bases and J by 5 bases, 6 bases remained unmatched. The CDR3 is 15 amino acids.

The chain recombines TRBV6-1 with TRBJ2-1; D possibly corresponds to TRBD2 (5 bases). V was clipped by 7 bases and J by 4 bases, with 14 bases between them. Germline-derived CDR1 and CDR2 are MNHNS and SASEGT. This CDR3 is 14 amino acids long. The CDR3 spells CASTASGTYNEQFF. CDR3 nucleotides: TGTGCCAGCACGGCCAGCGGTACTTACAATGAGCAGTTCTTC.

The chain uses TRBV6-1 and TRBJ1-1, with D maybe TRBD1 (5 bases). Germline assignment: CDR1 MNHNS and CDR2 SASEGT. The CDR3 covers 13 residues. V dropped 3 bases and J dropped 4 bases, with 9 bases sitting between them. This chain's CDR3 is CASSDGGVTEAFF. CDR3 coding DNA: TGTGCCAGCAGTGACGGGGGGGTCACTGAAGCTTTCTTT.

The V call is TRBV6-1, the J call TRBJ2-7; TRBD2 matches at 9 bases. CDR3 length equals 14 residues. Trimming at V came to 4 bases and at J to 4 bases, leaving 5 bases not matched to a gene. Germline V gene data show CDR1 as MNHNS and CDR2 as SASEGT. CDR3 protein: CASSVAGGLYEQYF. Here the CDR3 DNA reads TGTGCCAGCAGTGTGGCGGGAGGGTTGTACGAGCAGTACTTC.

About this clone: The junction departs from germline at one end; a sequencing error may be responsible. Other DNA sequences in the same sample also yield this CDR3. The rearrangement uses TRBV27 and TRBJ1-6, with a tentative D call TRBD1 (5 bases). Per germline, CDR1 MNHEY and CDR2 SMNVEV (reference sequence). This CDR3 is built from 15 residues. DNA for the CDR3: TGTGCCAGCAGTTCGCAGACAGAGTATAATTCCCCCCTCCACTTT. This translates into CASSSQTEYNSPLHF.

In regard to this clone: The same CDR3 arises from other DNA sequences in this sample as well. This chain joins TRBV25-1 and TRBJ2-7, with TRBD1 as a possible D gene (7 bases). From germline, CDR1 is MGHDK and CDR2 SYGVNS. This CDR3 is built from 15 residues. The V gene lost 3 bases and the J gene lost 1 base, with 13 bases spanning the gap. As DNA, the CDR3 is TGTGCCAGCAGTGAGTCTCCAGGGGGGTCCTACGAGCAGTACTTC. This translates into CASSESPGGSYEQYF.

The chain has TRBV7-6 and TRBJ2-5; 11 nucleotides agree with TRBD2. Trimming cost V 4 bases and J 5 bases; bases outside gene matches: 9. The CDR3 runs to 16 residues. In germline, CDR1 is SGHVS, CDR2 FNYEAQ. The CDR3 DNA follows: TGTGCCAGCAGCTCCCAGACTAGCGGGGTGCAGGAGACCCAGTACTTC. It encodes CASSSQTSGVQETQYF. The full variable domain, completed using reference TRBV7-6 and TRBJ2-5, is GAGVSQSPRYKVTKRGQDVALRCDPISGHVSLYWYRQALGQGPEFLTYFNYEAQQDKSGLPNDRFSAERPEGSISTLTIQRTEQRDSAMYRCASSSQTSGVQETQYFGPGTRLLVL.

The chain recombines TRBV28 with TRBJ2-7; a possible D gene is TRBD2 (5 bases). V was clipped by 5 bases and J by 9 bases, with 14 bases between them. Germline V gene data show CDR1 as MDHEN and CDR2 as SYDVKM. This CDR3 is 12 amino acids long. DNA of the CDR3: TGTGCCAGCAGTGCCCCTAGCCCGGCGCAGTACTTC. This gives the protein CASSAPSPAQYF.

The chain uses TRBV6-1 and TRBJ1-1; unclear D gene. CDR1 is MNHNS and CDR2 is SASEGT in the germline V gene. The CDR3 is made up of 12 amino acids. V gave up 8 bases and J gave up 8 bases, with 15 bases separating them. The CDR3 sequence is CASAIDREEAFF. The CDR3 DNA is TGTGCCAGCGCAATAGACCGGGAAGAAGCTTTCTTT.

The chain employs TRBV30 and TRBJ2-7, with 11 bases identical to TRBD2. Germline CDR1 reads GTSNPN; CDR2 reads SVGIG (reference sequence). The CDR3 loop spans 16 amino acids. This chain's CDR3 is CPGGDLAGGMVYEQYF. The DNA for the CDR3 is TGTCCCGGGGGCGACCTAGCGGGAGGCATGGTTTACGAGCAGTACTTC.

The chain uses TRBV4-3 and TRBJ2-2; maybe TRBD1 (5 bases). Trimming shortened V by 1 base and J by 3 bases, and 9 bases separated the two germline ends. The CDR3 loop spans 15 amino acids. The germline V gene has CDR1 LGHNA and CDR2 YSLEER. CDR3 in DNA: TGCGCCAGCAGCCAAGGCTCAGGGCACACCGGGGAGCTGTTTTTT. It encodes CASSQGSGHTGELFF.

The chain carries TRBV19 and TRBJ1-1, with D possibly TRBD1 on 5 matching bases. V lost 6 bases and J lost 5, with 13 bases in between. Germline lookup yields CDR1 LNHDA and CDR2 SQIVND (reference sequence). The CDR3 is made up of 13 amino acids. CDR3 region: CASSRDSPTEAFF. CDR3 nucleotides: TGTGCCAGTAGCAGGGACTCTCCAACTGAAGCTTTCTTT.

This chain links TRBV7-2 with TRBJ2-5; 7 positions match TRBD2. The last part of the DNA fits TRBJ2-7 better; the J call may be wrong. The CDR3 is made up of 15 amino acids. Germline CDR1 SGHTA, CDR2 FQGNSA. The CDR3 sequence is CASSSPSGKGYEQYF. The CDR3, as DNA: TGTGCCAGCAGCTCCCCTAGCGGAAAGGGCTACGAGCAGTACTTC.

The J gene is TRBJ2-3, the V gene TRBV7-9; 9 positions agree with TRBD2. Per the germline V gene, CDR1 is SEHNR and CDR2 is FQNEAQ (reference sequence). The CDR3 runs 16 residues. Trimming cost V 4 bases and J 2 bases; bases outside gene matches: 7. CDR3: CASSYSGLADTDTQYF. For the CDR3, the DNA is TGTGCCAGCAGCTACTCGGGACTAGCAGACACAGATACGCAGTATTTT.

This sequence joins TRBV19 and TRBJ2-7; D call uncertain. V lost 4 bases to trimming and J lost 3 bases, with 16 bases between them. Germline V CDR1 and CDR2: LNHDA, SQIVND (reference sequence). This CDR3 contains 15 residues. The DNA for the CDR3 is TGTGCCAGTAGTAATCCGGGTGGTGTGAACTACGAGCAGTACTTC. This codes for CASSNPGGVNYEQYF.

CDR3: CASSQVLYGANVLTF. The CDR3 DNA sequence: TGCGCCAGCAGCCAAGTGCTCTATGGGGCCAACGTCCTGACTTTC. The chain recombines TRBV4-3 with TRBJ2-6; D is ambiguous. V lost 1 base and J 3 bases, leaving 7 bases between the germline ends. CDR3 size: 15 residues. The germline V gene encodes CDR1 LGHNA and CDR2 YSLEER.

The rearrangement uses TRBV15 and TRBJ1-2; D unresolved. The CDR3 loop spans 13 amino acids. CDR1 is LNHNV, CDR2 YYDKDF, per germline (reference sequence). V was pared by 5 bases and J by 2 bases, with 9 bases between. The CDR3 bases are TGTGCCACCAGCGGAGGGAGGAACTATGGCTACACCTTC. Its protein is CATSGGRNYGYTF.

This chain uses TRBV15 with TRBJ1-5; D is unclear. V was pared by 8 bases and J by 1 base, with 9 bases between. The CDR3 totals 13 residues. The germline V gene encodes CDR1 LNHNV and CDR2 YYDKDF (reference sequence). The CDR3: CATGRLSNQPQHF. The CDR3 DNA is TGTGCCACCGGGAGGTTAAGCAATCAGCCCCAGCATTTT.

The chain uses TRBV7-9 and TRBJ2-1; 14 nucleotides agree with TRBD2. V trimming: 0 bases; J trimming: 8 bases; junction bases outside the gene matches: 9. The CDR3 is 18 amino acids. Germline V gene lookup returns CDR1 SEHNR and CDR2 FQNEAQ (reference sequence). The CDR3 protein is CASSLARLAGGPRDEQFF. The CDR3, as DNA: TGTGCCAGCAGCTTAGCCCGACTAGCGGGGGGGCCAAGGGATGAGCAGTTCTTC.